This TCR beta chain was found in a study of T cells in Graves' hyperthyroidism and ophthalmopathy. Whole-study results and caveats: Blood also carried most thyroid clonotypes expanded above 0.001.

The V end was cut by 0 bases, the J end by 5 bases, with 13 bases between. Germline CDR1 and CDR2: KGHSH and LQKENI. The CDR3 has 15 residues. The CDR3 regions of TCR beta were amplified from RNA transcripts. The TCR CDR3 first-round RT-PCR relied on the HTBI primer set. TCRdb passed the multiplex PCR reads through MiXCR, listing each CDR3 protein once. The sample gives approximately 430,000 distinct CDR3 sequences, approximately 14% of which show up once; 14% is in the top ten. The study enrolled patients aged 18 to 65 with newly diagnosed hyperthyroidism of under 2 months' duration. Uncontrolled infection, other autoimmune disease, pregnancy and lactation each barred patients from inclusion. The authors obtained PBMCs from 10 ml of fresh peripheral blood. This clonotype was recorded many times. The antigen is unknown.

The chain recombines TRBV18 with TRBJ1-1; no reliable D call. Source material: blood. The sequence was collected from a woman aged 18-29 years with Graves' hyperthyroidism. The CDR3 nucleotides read TGTGCCAGCTCACCACCTCACCGGGTGGGTACTGAAGCTTTCTTT. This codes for CASSPPHRVGTEAFF.